Below, 6 T cell receptor beta chains from the same sample are listed, as sequenced in a study of blood T cell repertoires in COVID-19. Only in-frame clones appear in the TCRdb table, and some are missing; sequencing was by immunoSEQ multiplex PCR. The table lists about 220,000 clones, about 90% of them singletons, with under 2.5% in the top ten. Sequencing was performed on peripheral blood. These receptors came from a man aged 35-49 years with active or convalescent COVID-19.

V usage is TRBV5-1 and J usage is TRBJ2-6, with a weak D call TRBD2 (5 bases). The CDR3 sequence is 17 residues long. V lost 2 bases, J lost 0 bases, and 12 bases lay in between. CDR1 and CDR2 from the germline V gene are SGHRS and YFSETQ. Here the CDR3 reads CASSFSRESSGANVLTF. For the CDR3, the DNA is TGCGCCAGCAGCTTTAGCCGGGAAAGCTCTGGGGCCAACGTCCTGACTTTC. The variable domain in full, with the rest retrieved from reference TRBV5-1 and TRBJ2-6, is KAGVTQTPRYLIKTRGQQVTLSCSPISGHRSVSWYQQTPGQGLQFLFEYFSETQRNKGNFPGRFSGRQFSNSRSEMNVSTLELGDSALYLCASSFSRESSGANVLTFGAGSRLTVL.

The CDR3 spells CASSSSPRQALGQYF. In DNA, the CDR3 is TGTGCCAGCAGCTCTAGCCCCCGACAGGCTCTAGGGCAGTACTTC. The J gene is TRBJ2-7, the V gene TRBV13, with D possibly being TRBD1 (6 bases). V was trimmed by 4 bases and J by 9 bases, leaving 22 bases between them. Germline V gives CDR1 PRHDT, CDR2 FYEKMQ (reference sequence). This CDR3 spans 15 amino acids.

The chain has TRBV5-4 and TRBJ2-5; 12 bases align to TRBD2. In germline, CDR1 is SGHNT, CDR2 YYREEE (reference sequence). After removal of 6 bases from V and 4 bases from J, the junction contained 10 bases not matched to a gene. This CDR3 comprises 16 residues. CDR3: CASKASGRAVGETQYF. The CDR3 DNA is TGTGCCAGCAAGGCTAGCGGGAGGGCCGTTGGAGAGACCCAGTACTTC.

V gene TRBV5-1 combines with J gene TRBJ2-5; 8 positions match TRBD1. The CDR3 spans 17 residues. CDR1 is SGHRS and CDR2 is YFSETQ in the germline V gene. After removal of 0 bases from V and 4 bases from J, the junction contained 11 bases not matched to a gene. CDR3 in amino acids: CASSLVGTGFRAETQYF. CDR3 nucleotides: TGCGCCAGCAGCTTGGTCGGGACAGGATTTCGAGCAGAGACCCAGTACTTC.

CDR3 DNA: TGTGCCAGCACTTTAGGACAGGGAACTGGAAACACCATATATTTT. Its translation is CASTLGQGTGNTIYF. This sequence joins TRBV6-5 and TRBJ1-3, with 8 bases lining up with TRBD1. The germline CDR1 and CDR2 sequences are MNHEY and SVGAGI. J lost 2 bases, V lost 7 bases, and 7 bases had no gene match. CDR3 length: 15 amino acids.

The gene calls are TRBV28 and TRBJ1-2; D is undetermined. V was pared by 4 bases and J by 4 bases, with 7 bases between. This CDR3 has 12 amino acids. Looked up from germline, CDR1 is MDHEN and CDR2 is SYDVKM. The CDR3 reads CASSSYIYGYTF. The CDR3, as DNA: TGTGCCAGCAGTTCGTACATCTATGGCTACACCTTC.